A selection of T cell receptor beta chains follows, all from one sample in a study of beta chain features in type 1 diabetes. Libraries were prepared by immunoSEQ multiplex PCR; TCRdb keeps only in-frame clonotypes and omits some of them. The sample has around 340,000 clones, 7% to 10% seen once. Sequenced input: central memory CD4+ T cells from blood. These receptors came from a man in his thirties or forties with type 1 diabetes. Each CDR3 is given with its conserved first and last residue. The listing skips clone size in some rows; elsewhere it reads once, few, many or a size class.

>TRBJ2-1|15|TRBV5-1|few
CASSLGQGAHNEQFF
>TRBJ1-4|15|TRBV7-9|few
CASSSSAGLGEKLFF
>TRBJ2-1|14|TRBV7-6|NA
CASSPVWPNNEQFF
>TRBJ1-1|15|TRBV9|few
CASSYGSVMNTEAFF
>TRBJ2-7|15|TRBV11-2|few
CASSLGGGSSYEQYF
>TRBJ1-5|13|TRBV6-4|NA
CASSLSSNQPQHF
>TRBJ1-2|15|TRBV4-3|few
CASSQDARPNYGYTF
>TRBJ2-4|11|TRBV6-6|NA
CAIAGGNIQYF
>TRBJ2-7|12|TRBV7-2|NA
CASSLEGGPQYF
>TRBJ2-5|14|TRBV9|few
CASSVDAKIETQYF
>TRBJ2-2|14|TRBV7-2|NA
CASSKTSGTGELFF
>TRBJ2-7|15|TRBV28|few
CASRTGQGPLYEQYF
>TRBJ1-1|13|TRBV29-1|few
CSVVRGLNTEAFF
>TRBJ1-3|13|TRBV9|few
CASSQGSGNTIYF
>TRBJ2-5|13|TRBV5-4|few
CASSLSGKETQYF
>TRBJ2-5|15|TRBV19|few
CATTPRQGTWETQYF
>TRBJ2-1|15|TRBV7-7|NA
CASSLTGSSYNEQFF
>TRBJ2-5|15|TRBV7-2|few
CASSDPTGGPETQYF
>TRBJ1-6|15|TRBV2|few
CASSDGRVLESPLHF
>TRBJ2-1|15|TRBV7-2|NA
CASSLGTSGLNEQFF
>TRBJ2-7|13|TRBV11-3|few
CASSLDSDYEQYF
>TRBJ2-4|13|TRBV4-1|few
CASSQDTQNIQYF
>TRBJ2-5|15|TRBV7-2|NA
CASSQGVAGDQTQYF
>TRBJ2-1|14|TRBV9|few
CASSYSLSYNEQFF
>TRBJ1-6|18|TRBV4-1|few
CASSPKEGRRSDNSPLHF
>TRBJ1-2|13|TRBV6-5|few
CASSPTGVYGYTF
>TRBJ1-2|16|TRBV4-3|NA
CASSQAFVQGGYGYTF
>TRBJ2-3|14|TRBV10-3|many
CASKLAGSTDTQYF
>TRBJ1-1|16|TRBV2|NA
CASTFQGFQTHTEAFF
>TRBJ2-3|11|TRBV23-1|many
CASSPGDTQYF
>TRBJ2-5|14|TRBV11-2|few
CASSLSPGTETQYF
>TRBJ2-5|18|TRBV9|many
CASSTGTSGGASIETQYF
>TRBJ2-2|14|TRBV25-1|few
CASSVEGWTGELFF
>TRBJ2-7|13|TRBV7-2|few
CASSLNRQAQEYF
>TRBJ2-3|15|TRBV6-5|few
CASRGTSGNTDTQYF
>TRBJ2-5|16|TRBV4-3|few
CASSQDTPGDSKTQYF
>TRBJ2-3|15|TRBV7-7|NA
CASSLDGGSTDTQYF
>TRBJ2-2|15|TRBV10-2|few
CASSEEGRNTGELFF
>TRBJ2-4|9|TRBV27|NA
CASSFGACF
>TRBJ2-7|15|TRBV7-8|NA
CASSSDRGQVSEQYF
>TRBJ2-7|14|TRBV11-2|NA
CASSLDVRSYEQYF
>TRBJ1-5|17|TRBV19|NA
CASSISRNYYSNQPQHF
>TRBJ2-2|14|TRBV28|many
CASNPRRDTGELFF
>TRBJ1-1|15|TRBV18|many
CASSRSELPNTEAFF
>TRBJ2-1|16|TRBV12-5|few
CASGLGTSGGFGEQFF
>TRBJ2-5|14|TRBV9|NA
CASSVAATQETQYF
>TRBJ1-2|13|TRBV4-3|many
CASSQVQGHGYTF
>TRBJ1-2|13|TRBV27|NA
CASSSGQFYGYTF
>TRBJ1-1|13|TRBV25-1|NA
CASSEFPGTEAFF
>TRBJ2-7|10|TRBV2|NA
CASRDYEQYF
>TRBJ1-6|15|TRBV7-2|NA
CASSIESSYNSPLHF
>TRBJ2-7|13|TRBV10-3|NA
CAISESGSYEQYF
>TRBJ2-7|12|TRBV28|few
CASSPPPGRQYF